The 25 T cell receptor beta chains presented below share a single source sample, sequenced in a study of neurological immune-mediated disorders. TCRdb independently ran MiXCR on the 5' RACE reads; one entry per CDR3 protein. The sample holds fewer than 85,000 distinct CDR3 sequences, approximately 17% seen once. Specimen: PBMCs. Receptor source: a woman aged 40 to 49 in good health.

This clonotype was seen ten or more times. Here the CDR3 DNA reads TGTGCCAGCACTTCCCGACAGAGGAACACCGGGGAGCTGTTTTTT. Residues: CASTSRQRNTGELFF. This chain uses TRBV12-3 or TRBV12-4 with TRBJ2-2, with D possibly matching TRBD1 (5 bases). This CDR3 has 15 amino acids. With 7 bases removed from V and 1 base from J, the gap between germline ends came to 13 bases.

This clonotype was picked up many times. The CDR3 reads CSAPPPTGDDEPQHF. The DNA of the CDR3 is TGCAGTGCTCCCCCACCGACAGGGGATGATGAGCCCCAGCATTTT. V gene TRBV20-1 combines with J gene TRBJ1-5, with 8 nucleotides matching TRBD1. V gave up 5 bases and J gave up 8 bases; unmatched junction bases: 14. The germline V gene encodes CDR1 DFQATT and CDR2 SNEGSKA (reference sequence). The CDR3 sequence is 15 residues long.

This clonotype was counted ten times or more. The chain joins TRBV29-1 to TRBJ2-7, with no clear D. V was shortened by 4 bases and J by 3 bases, with 10 bases between the two germline ends. The V gene's germline CDR1 is SQVTM and CDR2 ANQGSEA. The CDR3 is made up of 12 amino acids. CDR3 in DNA: TGCAGCGTTGTTCTATGGTGCTACGAGCAGTACGTC. Translated, it gives CSVVLWCYEQYV.

This clonotype was seen repeatedly, ten times or more. The chain carries TRBV28 and TRBJ2-3, with TRBD2 matching over 9 bases. V dropped 4 bases and J dropped 1; count of bases not matched to a gene: 12. CDR1 is MDHEN, CDR2 SYDVKM, per germline. The CDR3 runs 18 residues. The CDR3 here is CASSSLAGGTTGTDTQYF. Here the CDR3 DNA reads TGTGCCAGCAGTTCCTTGGCGGGGGGGACGACCGGCACAGATACGCAGTATTTT. Looking up the rest from reference TRBV28 and TRBJ2-3 gives the full variable domain: DVKVTQSSRYLVKRTGEKVFLECVQDMDHENMFWYRQDPGLGLRLIYFSYDVKMKEKGDIPEGYSVSREKKERFSLILESASTNQTSMYLCASSSLAGGTTGTDTQYFGPGTRLTVL.

The V gene is TRBV4-1, the J gene TRBJ1-3; D call uncertain. This CDR3 has 14 residues. V was pared by 2 bases and J by 7 bases, with 12 bases between. The germline V gene has CDR1 MGHRA and CDR2 YSYEKL. The CDR3, as DNA: TGCGCCAGCAGCCAACAGGCCCTGGGGAACACCATATATTTT. Its protein is CASSQQALGNTIYF.

This clonotype was seen ten or more times. The chain combines TRBV7-3 with TRBJ2-2; no clear D. This CDR3 is built from 14 residues. The V and J ends lost 1 base and 6 bases respectively, with 9 bases between them. Germline V CDR1 and CDR2: SGHTA, FQGTGA. The CDR3 sequence is CASSLNPAAGELFF. CDR3 bases: TGTGCCAGCAGCTTAAACCCTGCTGCCGGGGAGCTGTTTTTT.

This clonotype was detected ten times or more. This chain links TRBV7-2 with TRBJ1-1; 8 bases are shared with TRBD1. The length of the CDR3 is 15 residues. The germline V gene encodes CDR1 SGHTA and CDR2 FQGNSA. The trim removed 5 bases at V and 0 bases at J, leaving 5 bases unmatched. DNA of the CDR3: TGTGCCAGCAGCGATGGGACAGGAATGAACACTGAAGCTTTCTTT. This translates into CASSDGTGMNTEAFF. Complete variable domain (other parts from reference TRBV7-2 and TRBJ1-1): GAGVSQSPSNKVTEKGKDVELRCDPISGHTALYWYRQSLGQGLEFLIYFQGNSAPDKSGLPSDRFSAERTGGSVSTLTIQRTQQEDSAVYLCASSDGTGMNTEAFFGQGTRLTVV.

This clonotype was counted ten times or more. The chain links TRBV20-1 to TRBJ1-3; no clear D. V lost 5 bases, J lost 4 bases, and 12 bases lay in between. The germline CDR1 and CDR2 sequences are DFQATT and SNEGSKA (reference sequence). The CDR3 extends over 13 amino acids. The DNA for the CDR3 is TGCAGTGCTGCCTCCGACGAGGGAAACACCATATATTTT. This gives the protein CSAASDEGNTIYF.

The chain uses TRBV5-6 and TRBJ2-5; 12 positions match TRBD1. This CDR3 has 16 residues. CDR1 is SGHDT, CDR2 YYEEEE, per germline. Trimming cost V 3 bases and J 4 bases; bases outside gene matches: 7. This CDR3 reads CASSSYRDRGRETQYF. CDR3 DNA sequence: TGTGCCAGCAGCTCTTACCGGGACAGGGGGCGAGAGACCCAGTACTTC.

This clonotype came up many times. V gene TRBV7-2 combines with J gene TRBJ1-3; D is unclear. The V end lost 1 base, the J end lost 4 bases, and 8 bases lay between the germline ends. Germline-derived CDR1 and CDR2 are SGHTA and FQGNSA. This CDR3 spans 14 amino acids. DNA for the CDR3: TGTGCCAGCAGCTTAGTGGCAGCCGGAAACACCATATATTTT. It codes for CASSLVAAGNTIYF.

This clonotype appeared many times. The V gene is TRBV12-3 or TRBV12-4, the J gene TRBJ1-2; the D is unclear. The CDR3 totals 12 residues. The V and J ends lost 1 base and 4 bases respectively, with 4 bases between them. The CDR3 nucleotides read TGTGCCAGCAGTTTAGGGCTCTATGGCTACACCTTC. Protein product: CASSLGLYGYTF.

The rearrangement links TRBV7-6 to TRBJ1-6, with D unresolved. Germline V lookup: CDR1 SGHVS, CDR2 FNYEAQ. This CDR3 has 14 residues. V was trimmed by 5 bases and J by 10 bases, leaving 15 bases between them. CDR3 nucleotides: TGTGCCAGCAGCCGAATGGGTATAGGGTCACCCCTCCACTTT. Translation: CASSRMGIGSPLHF.

This clonotype was recorded at least ten times. The chain employs TRBV18 and TRBJ1-1, with D uncertain. Trimming removed 0 bases from V and 1 base from J, with 9 bases in between. Germline CDR1 reads KGHSH; CDR2 reads LQKENI. This CDR3 contains 15 residues. In nucleotides, the CDR3 is TGTGCCAGCTCACCACCGGAGTCAGGGAACACTGAAGCTTTCTTT. This translates into CASSPPESGNTEAFF.

This clonotype was observed many times. The chain has TRBV5-1 and TRBJ1-2; 7 bases align to TRBD1. Germline loops: CDR1 SGHRS, CDR2 YFSETQ. Trimming took 4 bases from V and 4 from J; bases not matched to a gene: 16. This CDR3 comprises 17 residues. This CDR3 is CASSQGGGGMIGYGYTF. The CDR3 DNA follows: TGCGCCAGCAGCCAAGGGGGAGGGGGCATGATCGGCTATGGCTACACCTTC. Based on the CDR3 plus reference TRBV5-1 and TRBJ1-2, the full variable domain is KAGVTQTPRYLIKTRGQQVTLSCSPISGHRSVSWYQQTPGQGLQFLFEYFSETQRNKGNFPGRFSGRQFSNSRSEMNVSTLELGDSALYLCASSQGGGGMIGYGYTFGSGTRLTVV.

This clonotype was seen repeatedly, ten times or more. This sequence joins TRBV27 and TRBJ2-6; D not certain. V was pared by 6 bases and J by 1 base, with 10 bases between. This CDR3 has 15 residues. The germline CDR1 and CDR2 sequences are MNHEY and SMNVEV (reference sequence). This CDR3 reads CASSPIQSGANVLTF. CDR3 in DNA: TGTGCCAGCAGCCCGATTCAATCTGGGGCCAACGTCCTGACTTTC.

For this clonotype: This clone may be a read error of a much larger clone one base away. The conserved phenylalanine or tryptophan normally closing the CDR3 is absent here, so this likely arose from a read error. The rearrangement joins TRBV9 to TRBJ1-5; 11 bases match TRBD1. The CDR3 is made up of 14 amino acids. V lost 3 bases and J lost 5; bases outside the gene matches: 1. Germline-derived CDR1 and CDR2 are SGDLS and YYNGEE. The CDR3 DNA reads as TGTGCCAGCAGCGCGGGACAGGGGGATCAGCCCCAGCATTAT. Protein product: CASSAGQGDQPQHY.

This clonotype came up many times. The J gene is TRBJ1-5, the V gene TRBV7-2; 10 nucleotides match TRBD1. The length of the CDR3 is 15 residues. Germline V lookup: CDR1 SGHTA, CDR2 FQGNSA. V was pared by 7 bases and J by 6 bases, with 9 bases of the junction left unmatched. CDR3 coding DNA: TGTGCCAGCAACATCCGGGACAGGGGAAGTCAGCCCCAGCATTTT. Translated: CASNIRDRGSQPQHF.

This clonotype has a count of ten or more. This rearrangement joins TRBV20-1 to TRBJ2-1; no definite D call. This CDR3 comprises 12 residues. Germline loops: CDR1 DFQATT, CDR2 SNEGSKA (reference sequence). Trimming stripped 5 bases from V and 2 bases from J, with 7 bases between. CDR3: CSAVGTYNEQFF. The CDR3 DNA sequence: TGCAGTGCTGTAGGGACCTACAATGAGCAGTTCTTC.

This chain joins TRBV11-2 and TRBJ1-4; D remains unclear. Germline V gene lookup returns CDR1 SGHAT and CDR2 FQNNGV. The CDR3 contains 8 residues. Trimming left V 8 bases short and J 17 bases short, with 9 bases between. CDR3 sequence reads: CASSVSFF. The CDR3 DNA reads TGTGCCAGCTCGGTCAGTTTTTTT.

There are many counts of this clonotype. The chain is built from TRBV9 and TRBJ2-2, with TRBD1 identical over 10 bases. Trimming removed 4 bases from V and 6 bases from J; junction bases left unmatched: 6. This CDR3 contains 15 residues. Germline V gene data show CDR1 as SGDLS and CDR2 as YYNGEE. The CDR3 DNA reads as TGTGCCAGCAGCCCGAGGACAGGGGGGGCCGGGGAGCTGTTTTTT. It encodes CASSPRTGGAGELFF.

This clonotype was observed at least ten times. This chain links TRBV2 with TRBJ2-3, with TRBD2 identical over 8 bases. CDR1 is SNHLY and CDR2 is FYNNEI in the germline V gene. After removal of 11 bases from V and 0 bases from J, the junction contained 16 bases not matched to a gene. The CDR3 is 17 residues long. The CDR3 reads CARRRPSGGTSTDTQYF. CDR3 coding DNA: TGTGCCCGACGACGCCCCAGCGGGGGAACTAGCACAGATACGCAGTATTTT.

This clonotype was picked up many times. J is TRBJ1-6 and V is TRBV28; D gene ambiguous. Germline CDR1 MDHEN, CDR2 SYDVKM. The CDR3 is 14 amino acids. The ends were cut back, 6 bases at V and 13 bases at J, with 19 bases in the middle. CDR3 in DNA: TGTGCCAGCAGCGGGGTTCGTGCGGAGAATCCCCTCCACTTT. Translated, it gives CASSGVRAENPLHF.

This clonotype was observed at least ten times. The chain recombines TRBV20-1 with TRBJ2-3; 8 bases agree with TRBD1. The CDR3 spans 14 residues. Losses at the gene ends were 3 bases for V and 2 bases for J; bases not matched to a gene: 4. CDR1 is DFQATT and CDR2 is SNEGSKA in the germline V gene (reference sequence). For the CDR3, the DNA is TGCAGTGCTAGCGGGACAGGATTCACAGATACGCAGTATTTT. The encoded protein is CSASGTGFTDTQYF.

There are many counts of this clonotype. The gene calls are TRBV4-3 and TRBJ1-3, with 7 bases matching TRBD1. The CDR3 is 17 amino acids. V lost 0 bases to trimming and J lost 4 bases; unmatched junction nucleotides: 9. CDR1 is LGHNA, CDR2 YSLEER, per germline. The CDR3 region has the DNA TGCGCCAGCAGCCAAGATTACGACAGGGAATCCGGAAACACCATATATTTT. Translating gives CASSQDYDRESGNTIYF.

In DNA form, the CDR3 reads TGCAGTGCTAGAGAGCAGGACTGGCATCAGCCCCAGCATTTT. It yields the protein CSAREQDWHQPQHF. V is TRBV20-1 and J is TRBJ1-5; D ambiguous. The CDR3 is 14 residues long. Germline V gene data show CDR1 as DFQATT and CDR2 as SNEGSKA (reference sequence). V lost 0 bases to trimming and J lost 5 bases, with 11 bases between them.